The 27 T cell receptor beta chains below were found in one sample sequenced in a study of tumor and adjacent non-tumor tissue in lung cancer. This sample's RNA came from whole unsorted tissue. This non-tumor lung sample came from over 3 cm beyond the tumor edge. Three rounds of nested PCR, following a modified ARM-PCR protocol, produced the TCRbeta library. TCRdb re-derived calls from the multiplex PCR reads in MiXCR, one entry per CDR3 protein. The repertoire holds about 110,000 distinct CDR3 sequences, with about 65% as singletons. The sequenced sample consisted of distant non-tumor lung tissue. The receptors were gathered from a man aged 60 to 69 with non-small cell lung cancer.

As concerns this clonotype: Without the conserved terminal phenylalanine or tryptophan, this CDR3 likely stems from a read error. The V and J genes are TRBV6-6 and TRBJ1-1, with TRBD1 identical over 8 bases. This CDR3 spans 13 amino acids. In germline, CDR1 is MNHNY, CDR2 SVGAGI (reference sequence). The CDR3 loop reads CACSVNRGEAAFV. CDR3 DNA: TGTGCCTGCAGTGTCAACAGGGGGGAGGCTGCTTTCGTT.

This clonotype is a singleton in its sample. A much larger clone differs from this one at a single base, so this may be a read error. The V and J genes are TRBV28 and TRBJ2-3; D is perhaps TRBD1 (6 bases). The CDR3 is 15 residues long. Germline lookup yields CDR1 MDHEN and CDR2 SYDVKM. CDR3 region: CASSLGGVRTDTLYF. The DNA for the CDR3 is TGTGCCAGCAGTTTAGGGGGCGTCAGGACAGATACGCTGTATTTT. Complete variable domain (other parts from reference TRBV28 and TRBJ2-3): DVKVTQSSRYLVKRTGEKVFLECVQDMDHENMFWYRQDPGLGLRLIYFSYDVKMKEKGDIPEGYSVSREKKERFSLILESASTNQTSMYLCASSLGGVRTDTLYFGPGTRLTVL.

The genes are TRBV6-6 and TRBJ1-1; the D gene is possibly TRBD1 (5 bases). Germline V gives CDR1 MNHNY, CDR2 SVGAGI (reference sequence). The germline V and J ends were trimmed by 5 bases and 1 base, with 17 bases remaining between them. The CDR3 contains 16 residues. As DNA, the CDR3 is TGTGCCAGCAGTAAGGGGTGGGGCAATACGAACACTGAAGCTTTCTTT. It encodes CASSKGWGNTNTEAFF.

To note about this clonotype: One end of the junction does not line up with germline, which may come from a read error. The chain links TRBV5-4 to TRBJ2-1; D call uncertain. The CDR3 has 12 amino acids. The V gene's germline CDR1 is SGHNT and CDR2 YYREEE (reference sequence). This chain's CDR3 is CASNQRTNEQFF. For the CDR3, the DNA is TGTGCCAGCAACCAGAGAACGAATGAGCAATTCTTC.

This clonotype was observed at least ten times. CDR3 nucleotide sequence: TGTGCCAGCAGTAGACAGGGGCAGGGCAATCAGCCCCAGCATTTT. It encodes CASSRQGQGNQPQHF. The V gene is TRBV12-3 or TRBV12-4, the J gene TRBJ1-5, with 8 bases lining up with TRBD1. The CDR3 spans 15 residues. Losses at the gene ends were 5 bases for V and 2 bases for J; bases not matched to a gene: 5.

This clonotype appeared a few times. The J gene is TRBJ2-1, the V gene TRBV7-9, with TRBD2 identical over 7 bases. This CDR3 has 11 amino acids. Losses at the gene ends were 8 bases for V and 10 bases for J; bases not matched to a gene: 5. Germline values: CDR1 SEHNR, CDR2 FQNEAQ (reference sequence). The CDR3 loop reads CASWQGGEQFF. CDR3 nucleotides: TGTGCCAGCTGGCAGGGAGGGGAGCAGTTCTTC. Complete variable domain (other parts from reference TRBV7-9 and TRBJ2-1): DTGVSQNPRHKITKRGQNVTFRCDPISEHNRLYWYRQTLGQGPEFLTYFQNEAQLEKSRLLSDRFSAERPKGSFSTLEIQRTEQGDSAMYLCASWQGGEQFFGPGTRLTVL.

About this clonotype: This CDR3 is missing its conserved last phenylalanine or tryptophan, likely due to a read error. This rearrangement joins TRBV4-3 to TRBJ2-7; tentative D call: TRBD1 (5 bases). CDR1 and CDR2 (germline): LGHNA, YSLEER. The CDR3 spans 17 residues. The CDR3 sequence: CASSQASFTGAAYEQYL. The CDR3 region has the DNA TGCGCCAGCAGCCAAGCTTCCTTTACAGGAGCTGCCTACGAACAGTACCTC.

This clonotype was seen more than once but under ten times. This chain uses TRBV7-9 with TRBJ1-5; no clear D gene. This CDR3 comprises 16 residues. The V end lost 5 bases, the J end lost 0 bases, and 14 bases lay between the germline ends. Germline values: CDR1 SEHNR, CDR2 FQNEAQ (reference sequence). CDR3 nucleotide sequence: TGTGCCAGCAGCCAAGGGAGTTCCTATAGCAATCAGCCCCAGCATTTT. Translation: CASSQGSSYSNQPQHF.

This chain links TRBV25-1 with TRBJ2-2, with 8 bases fitting TRBD1. Germline V gene data show CDR1 as MGHDK and CDR2 as SYGVNS. Losses at the gene ends were 6 bases for V and 5 bases for J; bases not matched to a gene: 14. The CDR3 spans 17 residues. The CDR3 sequence: CASSPGAGGLGTGELFF. Written as DNA, the CDR3 is TGTGCCAGCAGCCCAGGTGCAGGGGGCCTAGGTACCGGGGAGCTGTTTTTT.

This clonotype was counted many times. V usage is TRBV6-6 and J usage is TRBJ2-7; no clear D. Germline loops: CDR1 MNHNY, CDR2 SVGAGI (reference sequence). V lost 8 bases and J lost 5, with 16 bases in between. The CDR3 length is 13 residues. The CDR3 DNA is TGTGCCAGCGGAATGGGATCGATCAACGAGCAGTACTTC. As protein: CASGMGSINEQYF.

This clonotype was seen a few times. V gene TRBV5-1 combines with J gene TRBJ1-2; 7 bases map to TRBD1. From germline, CDR1 is SGHRS and CDR2 YFSETQ. There are 15 residues in the CDR3. J was trimmed by 8 bases and V by 4 bases; bases with no gene match: 14. As DNA, the CDR3 is TGCGCCAGCAGCCCCAGGCCAGACAGGGCGCGGGGCTACACCTTC. Protein product: CASSPRPDRARGYTF.

This clonotype occurred a few times. A much larger clone lies one base from this, so it may be a read error. CDR3 DNA: TGTGCCAGCAGCTTGGAGTTAGTCTCTGGAAACACCATATGTTTT. Translating gives CASSLELVSGNTICF. V is TRBV5-6 and J is TRBJ1-3; D is ambiguous. This CDR3 region has 15 residues. Germline-derived CDR1 and CDR2 are SGHDT and YYEEEE.

Details on this clonotype: Being one base from a much bigger clone, this may be a read error. The chain is built from TRBV5-1 and TRBJ1-1; D gene ambiguous. The CDR3 loop spans 14 amino acids. Germline assignment: CDR1 SGHRS and CDR2 YFSETQ. V gave up 4 bases and J gave up 6 bases, with 16 bases separating them. The CDR3 DNA reads as TGCGCCAGCAGCGCGGACGGGAGTGGTGCTGAAGCTTTCTTT. Translating gives CASSADGSGAEAFF.

This clonotype was seen once. A read error is possible here, since a much larger clone lies one base away. V gene TRBV7-8 combines with J gene TRBJ2-1; D remains unclear. The V gene's germline CDR1 is SGHVS and CDR2 FQNEAQ. The CDR3 is made up of 13 amino acids. The CDR3 DNA sequence: TGTGCCAACAGCTTGCGACTCGCGTTTGAGCAGTTCTTC. Translated: CANSLRLAFEQFF.

This clonotype came up many times. The V call is TRBV5-1, the J call TRBJ2-3; D remains ambiguous. There are 14 residues in the CDR3. CDR1 is SGHRS and CDR2 is YFSETQ in the germline V gene. The V end was cut by 4 bases, the J end by 2 bases, with 11 bases between. Here the CDR3 reads CASSLEYHTDTQYF. CDR3 sequence (DNA): TGCGCCAGCAGCCTTGAATACCACACAGATACGCAGTATTTT.

V usage is TRBV7-9 and J usage is TRBJ2-3; 8 nucleotides align to TRBD1. This CDR3 is built from 15 residues. Germline CDR1 SEHNR, CDR2 FQNEAQ (reference sequence). Trimming at V came to 5 bases and at J to 2 bases, leaving 6 bases not matched to a gene. In DNA form, the CDR3 reads TGTGCCAGCAGCCCCGGACAGGGCGCCACAGATACGCAGTATTTT. It specifies CASSPGQGATDTQYF. Full variable domain (missing parts from reference TRBV7-9 and TRBJ2-3): DTGVSQNPRHKITKRGQNVTFRCDPISEHNRLYWYRQTLGQGPEFLTYFQNEAQLEKSRLLSDRFSAERPKGSFSTLEIQRTEQGDSAMYLCASSPGQGATDTQYFGPGTRLTVL.

The chain couples TRBV11-2 to TRBJ2-5; 7 bases fit TRBD1. Trimming at V came to 3 bases and at J to 5 bases, leaving 18 bases not matched to a gene. The CDR3 is 18 residues long. Germline V CDR1 and CDR2: SGHAT, FQNNGV. CDR3 region: CASSLSLFGGDRAETQYF. The CDR3, as DNA: TGTGCCAGCAGCTTGTCACTCTTCGGCGGAGACAGGGCGGAGACCCAGTACTTC.

This rearrangement joins TRBV7-9 to TRBJ2-2; D remains unclear. CDR3 length equals 13 residues. Germline V gives CDR1 SEHNR, CDR2 FQNEAQ (reference sequence). The CDR3 region is CISSTRLTGELFF. The CDR3 bases are TGTATCAGCAGCACACGCCTCACCGGGGAGCTGTTTTTT.

In regard to this clonotype: A much larger clonotype is one base distant, so this may be a read error. The chain uses TRBV25-1 and TRBJ1-6; the D is unclear. Germline V CDR1 and CDR2: MGHDK, SYGVNS. The CDR3 covers 12 residues. CDR3 in DNA: TGTGACAGCAGTCCACTCGATTCACCCCTCCACTTT. The encoded protein is CDSSPLDSPLHF.

To note about this clonotype: A read error may be the cause here, since a much bigger clone is one base away. The chain employs TRBV28 and TRBJ1-1, with 12 bases matching TRBD1. CDR1 and CDR2 from the germline V gene are MDHEN and SYDVKM. The length of the CDR3 is 14 residues. The CDR3: CASFTGTGGTEAIF. In DNA, the CDR3 is TGTGCCAGCTTTACCGGGACAGGGGGCACTGAAGCTATCTTT.

A remark on this clonotype: At one boundary the junction diverges from the germline segment, which might be a read error. The rearrangement joins TRBV11-3 to TRBJ2-6; maybe TRBD1 (6 bases). The length of the CDR3 is 15 residues. Germline values: CDR1 SGHNT, CDR2 YENEEA. The CDR3 coding sequence is TGTGCCAGCAGTCAACAGGGTTCTGGGGTCAACGTCCCGACTTTC. Amino acid sequence: CASSQQGSGVNVPTF. Filled out from reference TRBV11-3 and TRBJ2-6, the complete variable domain reads EAGVVQSPRYKIIEKKQPVAFWCNPISGHNTLYWYLQNLGQGPELLIRYENEEAVDDSQLPKDRFSAERLKGVDSTLKIQPAELGDSAVYLCASSQQGSGVNVPTFGAGSRLTVL.

Turning to this clonotype: In this CDR3 the conserved last residue, phenylalanine or tryptophan, is missing, so a read error is likely. The chain couples TRBV11-3 to TRBJ2-3; TRBD2 matches at 8 bases. CDR1 is SGHNT and CDR2 is YENEEA in the germline V gene. V dropped 3 bases and J dropped 4; count of bases not matched to a gene: 6. The CDR3 is 15 residues long. CDR3 sequence: CASSFGLAGPDTQYS. The CDR3 DNA follows: TGTGCCAGCAGCTTTGGGTTAGCGGGGCCAGATACGCAGTATTCT.

Remarks on this clonotype: At one boundary the junction diverges from the germline segment, which might be a read error. The chain is built from TRBV6-5 and TRBJ2-1, with 7 bases fitting TRBD2. The CDR3 spans 16 residues. Germline CDR1 is MNHEY and CDR2 is SVGAGI. The CDR3 DNA sequence: TGTGCCAGCAGTCCCGCTCGGGGGGATTTCTACAATGAGCAGATCTTC. This gives the protein CASSPARGDFYNEQIF.

A word on this clonotype: Since a much larger clone is just one base distant, this may be a read error. This chain uses TRBV6-5 with TRBJ1-5; D might be TRBD1 (5 bases). Germline-derived CDR1 and CDR2 are MNHEY and SVGAGI. The CDR3 is made up of 13 amino acids. Trimming left V 10 bases short and J 2 bases short, with 12 bases between. CDR3 protein: CATGGTGNQPQHF. The CDR3 coding sequence is TGTGCCACCGGAGGGACCGGCAATCAGCCCCAGCATTTT.

About this clonotype itself: At one end, the junction sequence differs from germline, possibly due to a read error. The chain has TRBV4-2 and TRBJ2-7; TRBD1 or TRBD2 may be the D gene (5 bases each). Germline V gene data show CDR1 as LGHNA and CDR2 as YNFKEQ. The CDR3 totals 13 residues. The CDR3 DNA is TGCGCCAGCAGCCAAGATCGGGGCCGCGAGCAGAACTTC. Its translation is CASSQDRGREQNF.

Notes on this clonotype: Germline is not matched at one junction end, which may reflect a read error. The chain couples TRBV6-6 to TRBJ1-5, with 9 bases lining up with TRBD1. Germline CDR1 reads MNHNY; CDR2 reads SVGAGI (reference sequence). The CDR3 runs to 13 residues. This CDR3 is CTSCRQGEQPLHF. The DNA for the CDR3 is TGTACCAGCTGCAGACAGGGGGAGCAGCCCCTGCATTTT.

The CDR3, as DNA: TGCGCCAGCAGCCAAGATTGGGGGGGGTGGGTGGTGTCCCAGCATTTT. Its translation: CASSQDWGGWVVSQHF. The chain employs TRBV4-3 and TRBJ1-5; TRBD1 is a possible D gene (5 bases). CDR1 LGHNA and CDR2 YSLEER come from the germline V gene. The germline V and J ends were trimmed by 0 bases and 11 bases, with 20 bases remaining between them. This CDR3 has 16 amino acids.